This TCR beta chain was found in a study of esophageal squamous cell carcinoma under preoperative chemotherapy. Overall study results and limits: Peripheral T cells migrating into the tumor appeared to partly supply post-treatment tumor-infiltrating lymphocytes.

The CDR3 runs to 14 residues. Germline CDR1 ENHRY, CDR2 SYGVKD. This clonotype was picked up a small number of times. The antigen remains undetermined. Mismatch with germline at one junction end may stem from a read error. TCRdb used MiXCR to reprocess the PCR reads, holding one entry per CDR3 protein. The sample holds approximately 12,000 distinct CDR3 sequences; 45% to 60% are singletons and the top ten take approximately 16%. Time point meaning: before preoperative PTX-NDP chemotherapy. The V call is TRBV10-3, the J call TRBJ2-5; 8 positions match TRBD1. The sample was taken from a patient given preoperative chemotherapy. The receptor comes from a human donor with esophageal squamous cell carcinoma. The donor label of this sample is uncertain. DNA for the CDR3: TGTGCCAGCAGTGAGTCAGGGGGCATAGAGACCCAGTACTTC. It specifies CASSESGGIETQYF.